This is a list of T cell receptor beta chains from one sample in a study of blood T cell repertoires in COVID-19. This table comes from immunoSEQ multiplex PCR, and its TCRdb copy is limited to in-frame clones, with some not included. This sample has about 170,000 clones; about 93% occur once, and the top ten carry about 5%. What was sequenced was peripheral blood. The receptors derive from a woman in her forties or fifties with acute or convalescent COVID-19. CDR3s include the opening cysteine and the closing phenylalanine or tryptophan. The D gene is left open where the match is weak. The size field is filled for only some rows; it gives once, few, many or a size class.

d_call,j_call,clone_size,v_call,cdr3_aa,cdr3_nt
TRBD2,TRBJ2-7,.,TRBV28,CASSVTSGLYEQYF,TGTGCCAGCAGTGTGACTAGCGGACTATACGAGCAGTACTTC
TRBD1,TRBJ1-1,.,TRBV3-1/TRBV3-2,CASSLGQLEAFF,TGTGCCAGCAGTTTGGGACAGCTTGAAGCTTTCTTT
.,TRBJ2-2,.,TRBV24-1,CATSDLSGDGGELFF,TGTGCCACCAGTGATTTGTCCGGGGATGGGGGGGAGCTGTTTTTT
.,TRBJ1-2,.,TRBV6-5,CASRLKEGHGYTF,TGTGCCAGCAGATTGAAGGAGGGCCATGGCTACACCTTC
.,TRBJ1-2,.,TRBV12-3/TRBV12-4,CASSSPGNYGYTF,TGTGCCAGCAGTTCGCCAGGAAACTATGGCTACACCTTC
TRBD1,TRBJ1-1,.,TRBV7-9,CASSIGTGAEAFF,TGTGCCAGCAGCATAGGGACAGGGGCTGAAGCTTTCTTT
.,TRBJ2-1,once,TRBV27,CASSYSSVGDEQFF,TGTGCCAGCAGCTACTCATCGGTGGGCGATGAGCAGTTCTTC
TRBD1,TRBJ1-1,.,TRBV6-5,CASSYSSTGDTEAFF,TGTGCCAGCAGTTACTCGAGTACAGGGGACACTGAAGCTTTCTTT
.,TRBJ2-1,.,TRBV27,CASRVDTYSYNEQFF,TGTGCCAGCAGAGTTGACACCTACTCCTACAATGAGCAGTTCTTC
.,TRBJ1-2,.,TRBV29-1,CSVEAAGPGYTF,TGCAGCGTTGAGGCGGCAGGGCCTGGCTACACCTTC
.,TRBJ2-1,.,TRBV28,CASGVDSHNEQFF,TGTGCCAGCGGTGTGGACAGCCACAATGAGCAGTTCTTC
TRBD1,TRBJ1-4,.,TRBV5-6,CASSRTGTDEKLFF,TGTGCCAGCAGCCGGACCGGGACAGATGAAAAACTGTTTTTT
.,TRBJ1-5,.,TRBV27,CASSEGPINQPQHF,TGTGCCAGTAGCGAAGGGCCTATCAATCAGCCCCAGCATTTT
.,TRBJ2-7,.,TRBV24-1,CATSDGLDPFMISYEQYF,TGTGCCACCAGTGATGGACTCGACCCCTTTATGATCTCCTACGAGCAGTACTTC
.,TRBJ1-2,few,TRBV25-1,CASTSTGDGYTF,TGTGCCAGCACCTCGACAGGAGATGGCTACACCTTC
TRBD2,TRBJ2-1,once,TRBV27,CASSYRLAAPSSYNEQFF,TGTGCCAGCAGTTACCGCCTAGCGGCCCCAAGCTCCTACAATGAGCAGTTCTTC
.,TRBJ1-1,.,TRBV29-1,CSVAGIGNTEAFF,TGCAGCGTTGCCGGGATCGGGAACACTGAAGCTTTCTTT
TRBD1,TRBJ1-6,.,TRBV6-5,CATLTGLDSPLHF,TGTGCCACTCTGACAGGGTTGGATTCACCCCTCCACTTT
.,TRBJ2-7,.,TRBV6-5,CAIEGRFSYEQYF,TGTGCCATTGAGGGGAGGTTCTCCTACGAGCAGTACTTC
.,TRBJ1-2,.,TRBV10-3,CAISEGRQATKNYGYTF,TGTGCCATCAGTGAGGGTCGCCAGGCGACTAAAAATTATGGCTACACCTTC
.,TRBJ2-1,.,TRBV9,CASSFRLPPQDEQFF,TGTGCCAGCAGCTTTCGACTACCCCCTCAAGATGAGCAGTTCTTC
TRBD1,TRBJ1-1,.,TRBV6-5,CASSLTGTGGTEAFF,TGTGCCAGCAGCTTGACCGGGACAGGGGGGACTGAAGCTTTCTTT
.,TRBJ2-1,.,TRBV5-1,CASSAWTVYNEQFF,TGCGCCAGCAGCGCCTGGACAGTATACAATGAGCAGTTCTTC
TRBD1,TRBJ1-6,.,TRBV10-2,CASSEPRWGQGASPLHF,TGCGCCAGCAGTGAGCCACGGTGGGGACAGGGGGCCTCACCCCTCCACTTT
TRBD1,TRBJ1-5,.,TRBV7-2,CASSPRTGKLISNQPQHF,TGTGCCAGCAGCCCCAGGACAGGGAAATTGATTAGCAATCAGCCCCAGCATTTT
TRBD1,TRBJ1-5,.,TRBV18,CASSPQGATGNQPQHF,TGTGCCAGCTCACCACAGGGGGCAACTGGGAATCAGCCCCAGCATTTT
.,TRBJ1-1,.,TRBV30,CAWTTRQYAGTEAFF,TGTGCCTGGACCACGAGGCAGTACGCGGGCACTGAAGCTTTCTTT
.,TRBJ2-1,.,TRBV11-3,CASSLETSSYNEQFF,TGTGCCAGCAGCTTAGAGACTAGCTCCTACAATGAGCAGTTCTTC
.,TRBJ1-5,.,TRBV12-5,CASGSQTLERDQPQHF,TGTGCTAGTGGTTCCCAAACACTCGAGAGGGATCAGCCCCAGCATTTT
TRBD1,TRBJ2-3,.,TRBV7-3,CASSTTGGRTDTQYF,TGTGCCAGCAGCACGACAGGGGGGAGGACAGATACGCAGTATTTT
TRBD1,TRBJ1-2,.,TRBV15,CATSRDLAGQGGGYTF,TGTGCCACCAGCAGAGATCTCGCGGGACAGGGTGGCGGCTACACCTTC
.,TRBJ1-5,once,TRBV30,CACRLRGSSSNQPQHF,TGTGCCTGCCGATTGCGAGGGTCCAGCAGCAATCAGCCCCAGCATTTT
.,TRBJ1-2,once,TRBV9,CASSPRGSLEDYGYTF,TGTGCCAGCAGTCCCAGGGGTTCTCTCGAGGATTATGGCTACACCTTC
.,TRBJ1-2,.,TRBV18,CASSLAPGGVANYGYTF,TGTGCCAGCTCGCTCGCTCCCGGGGGGGTAGCTAACTATGGCTACACCTTC
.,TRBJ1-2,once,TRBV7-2,CASSLAPVGPRRFYGYTF,TGTGCCAGCAGCTTAGCCCCGGTAGGCCCTAGGCGATTTTATGGCTACACCTTC
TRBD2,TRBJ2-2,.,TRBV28,CASSLLRFSGSAYTGELFF,TGTGCCAGCAGTTTATTGCGGTTTAGCGGGAGTGCTTACACCGGGGAGCTGTTTTTT
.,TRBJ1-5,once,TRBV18,CASSPPGYSNQPQHF,TGTGCCAGCTCACCACCCGGGTATAGCAATCAGCCCCAGCATTTT
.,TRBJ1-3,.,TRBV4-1,CASSQDPGVLSGNTIYF,TGCGCCAGCAGCCAAGATCCAGGGGTTCTCTCTGGAAACACCATATATTTT
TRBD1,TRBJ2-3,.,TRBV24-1,CATSDYPGQGMSTQYF,TGTGCCACCAGTGATTACCCGGGACAGGGTATGAGTACGCAGTATTTT
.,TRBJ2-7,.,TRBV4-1,CASSLSATAGNNGQYF,TGCGCCAGCAGCCTTTCGGCGACCGCAGGAAATAATGGGCAGTACTTC
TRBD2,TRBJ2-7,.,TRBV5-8,CASSVRGPGLAGSGEQYF,TGTGCCAGCAGCGTCAGGGGACCGGGACTAGCGGGAAGCGGCGAGCAGTACTTC
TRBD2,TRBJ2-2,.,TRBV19,CASSIAGGDTGELFF,TGTGCCAGTAGTATAGCGGGAGGGGACACCGGGGAGCTGTTTTTT
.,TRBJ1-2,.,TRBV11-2,CASSRGAANYGYTF,TGTGCCAGCAGCCGGGGGGCTGCTAACTATGGCTACACCTTC
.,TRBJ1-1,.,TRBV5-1,CASSTQGSYTEAFF,TGCGCCAGCAGTACTCAGGGATCGTATACTGAAGCTTTCTTT
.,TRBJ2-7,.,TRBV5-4,CASTTGGREIYEQYF,TGTGCCAGCACCACTGGGGGGCGGGAGATCTACGAGCAGTACTTC
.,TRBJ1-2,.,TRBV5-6,CASSPQGASYGYTF,TGTGCCAGCAGCCCACAGGGAGCCTCCTATGGCTACACCTTC
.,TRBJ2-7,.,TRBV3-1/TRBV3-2,CASIPASGGNEQYF,TGTGCCAGCATCCCCGCAAGTGGGGGCAACGAGCAGTACTTC
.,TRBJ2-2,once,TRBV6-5,CASSLAVANTGELFF,TGTGCCAGCAGCTTAGCGGTCGCGAACACCGGGGAGCTGTTTTTT
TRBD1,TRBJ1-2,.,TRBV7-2,CASSLGAGQWYGYTF,TGTGCCAGCAGCTTAGGCGCGGGACAGTGGTATGGCTACACCTTC
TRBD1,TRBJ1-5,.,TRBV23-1,CASSRDRGSNQPQHF,TGCGCCAGCAGTCGTGACAGGGGAAGCAATCAGCCCCAGCATTTT
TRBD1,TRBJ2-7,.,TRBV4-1,CASSQGQGAGYEQYF,TGCGCCAGCAGCCAAGGGCAGGGGGCTGGCTACGAGCAGTACTTC
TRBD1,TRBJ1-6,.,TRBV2,CASQRDRGNSPLHF,TGTGCCAGCCAGCGGGACAGGGGAAATTCACCCCTCCACTTT
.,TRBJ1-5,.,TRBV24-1,CATSEASQGSNQPQHF,TGTGCCACCAGTGAGGCGTCTCAGGGGAGCAATCAGCCCCAGCATTTT